These 12 T cell receptor beta chains were all obtained from the same sample, sequenced in a study of blood T cell repertoires in COVID-19. Only in-frame clones appear in the TCRdb table, and some are missing; sequencing was by immunoSEQ multiplex PCR. Of 100,000 to 130,000 clones listed, about three quarters are singletons. Material: peripheral blood. All receptors derive from a woman in her thirties or forties with acute or convalescent COVID-19.

DNA of the CDR3: TGTGCCACCAGCAGAGATAGGTCCGGGACAGTGGCCTATGGCTACACCTTC. It specifies CATSRDRSGTVAYGYTF. The V gene is TRBV15, the J gene TRBJ1-2, with 7 bases that match TRBD1. This CDR3 has 17 residues. Germline V gives CDR1 LNHNV, CDR2 YYDKDF (reference sequence). The junction had 11 bases not matched to a gene; V was cut back by 0 bases and J by 4 bases.

The chain combines TRBV24-1 with TRBJ2-5, with TRBD2 matching over 8 bases. V shed 6 bases and J 5 bases; nucleotides not matched to a gene: 10. This CDR3 is built from 15 residues. CDR1 is KGHDR and CDR2 is SFDVKD in the germline V gene. This CDR3 reads CATSSPGGAGETQYF. The CDR3 nucleotides are TGTGCCACCAGTTCCCCCGGGGGGGCGGGGGAGACCCAGTACTTC.

The chain is built from TRBV7-9 and TRBJ2-5; 7 bases agree with TRBD1. CDR3 length: 14 residues. Germline CDR1 and CDR2: SEHNR and FQNEAQ (reference sequence). With 5 bases clipped from V and 5 bases from J, the junction kept 8 bases outside the gene matches. The CDR3 loop reads CASSQQTGWETQYF. CDR3 nucleotide sequence: TGTGCCAGCAGCCAGCAGACAGGGTGGGAGACCCAGTACTTC.

This clone was recorded a few times. The V gene is TRBV28, the J gene TRBJ2-1; TRBD2 aligns across 13 bases. Germline loops: CDR1 MDHEN, CDR2 SYDVKM. There are 19 residues in the CDR3. V gave up 2 bases and J gave up 5 bases; unmatched junction bases: 12. CDR3 coding DNA: TGTGCCAGCAGTTTAAACCCCACTAGCGGGGGGGCCAGGGACAATGAGCAGTTCTTC. Its protein is CASSLNPTSGGARDNEQFF. The entire variable domain, with the rest obtained from reference TRBV28 and TRBJ2-1, is as follows: DVKVTQSSRYLVKRTGEKVFLECVQDMDHENMFWYRQDPGLGLRLIYFSYDVKMKEKGDIPEGYSVSREKKERFSLILESASTNQTSMYLCASSLNPTSGGARDNEQFFGPGTRLTVL.

The J gene is TRBJ1-5, the V gene TRBV6-5; the D is unclear. The CDR3 loop spans 15 amino acids. The ends were cut back, 6 bases at V and 1 base at J, with 13 bases in the middle. CDR1 MNHEY and CDR2 SVGAGI come from the germline V gene. In DNA form, the CDR3 reads TGTGCCAGCAGCCTCTCTTCGGGGAGCAATCAGCCCCAGCATTTT. Translating it yields CASSLSSGSNQPQHF.

The gene calls are TRBV7-6 and TRBJ2-1, with 11 bases aligning to TRBD2. The CDR3 length is 12 residues. Germline CDR1 SGHVS, CDR2 FNYEAQ. V was clipped by 4 bases and J by 12 bases; unmatched bases: 2. The CDR3 region is CASSSSGGTQFF. The CDR3 nucleotides read TGTGCCAGCAGCTCTAGCGGGGGGACGCAGTTCTTC.

This clone was seen only a few times. The chain has TRBV3-1 (or the pseudogene TRBV3-2) and TRBJ1-2; D is unclear. The CDR3 contains 12 residues. Trimming removed 6 bases at V and 4 bases at J, with 9 bases between. Per germline, CDR1 LGHDT and CDR2 YNNKEL (reference sequence). CDR3 DNA sequence: TGTGCCAGCAGTCTACAGTCCTATGGCTACACCTTC. Its protein is CASSLQSYGYTF.

This clone was detected only a few times. The V gene is TRBV6-2 or TRBV6-3, the J gene TRBJ2-4; unclear D gene. CDR1 is MNHEY, CDR2 SVGEGT, per germline. This CDR3 has 16 residues. The V gene lost 2 bases and the J gene lost 2 bases, with 13 bases spanning the gap. The CDR3 DNA reads TGTGCCAGCAGTTACGGGCCCCTCTGGTCCAAAAACATTCAGTACTTC. This sequence encodes CASSYGPLWSKNIQYF.

The chain links TRBV5-5 to TRBJ1-3; 9 bases map to TRBD1. This CDR3 contains 15 residues. Unmatched junction bases numbered 0, after V lost 2 bases and J lost 0 bases. CDR1 is SGHKS, CDR2 YYEKEE, per germline (reference sequence). The CDR3 nucleotides read TGTGCCAGCAGCTTACAGGGGGCCTCTGGAAACACCATATATTTT. It is translated as CASSLQGASGNTIYF.

V usage is TRBV21-1 and J usage is TRBJ2-3; the table's D gene call, TRBD1, was not cross checked with the DNA. TRBV21-1 has pseudogene status. The CDR3 spans 14 residues. The CDR3 loop reads CASSPDRCTDTQYF. The CDR3 nucleotides read TGTGCCAGCAGCCCGGACAGGTGCACAGATACGCAGTATTTT.

The CDR3 is CSALLTGSNQPQHF. The DNA for the CDR3 is TGCAGCGCCCTTCTGACAGGGAGTAATCAGCCCCAGCATTTT. This chain uses TRBV29-1 with TRBJ1-5; TRBD1 agrees at 7 bases. CDR1 and CDR2 (germline): SQVTM, ANQGSEA. V gave up 7 bases and J gave up 4 bases; unmatched junction bases: 10. This CDR3 is 14 amino acids long.

This CDR3 is CASSLAPIGRGGTDTQYF. The CDR3 DNA reads TGCGCCAGCAGCTTGGCGCCAATAGGGCGGGGGGGCACAGATACGCAGTATTTT. This chain uses TRBV5-1 with TRBJ2-3; 8 nucleotides match TRBD2. The J segment lost 1 base and the V segment lost 0 bases, leaving 10 bases of the junction unmatched. Per the germline V gene, CDR1 is SGHRS and CDR2 is YFSETQ. The CDR3 runs to 18 residues.